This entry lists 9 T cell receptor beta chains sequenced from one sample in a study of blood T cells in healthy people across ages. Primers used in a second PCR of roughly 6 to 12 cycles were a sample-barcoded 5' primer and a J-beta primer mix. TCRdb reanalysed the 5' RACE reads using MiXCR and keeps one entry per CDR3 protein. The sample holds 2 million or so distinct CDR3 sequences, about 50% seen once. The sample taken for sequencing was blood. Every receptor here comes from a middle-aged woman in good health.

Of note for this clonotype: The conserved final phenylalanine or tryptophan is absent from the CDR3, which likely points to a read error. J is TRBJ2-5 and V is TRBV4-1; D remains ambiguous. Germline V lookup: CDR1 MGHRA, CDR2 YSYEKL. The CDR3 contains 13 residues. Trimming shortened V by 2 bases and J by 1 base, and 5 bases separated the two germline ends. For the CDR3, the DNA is TGCGCCAGCAGCCAATTAGCCCAAGAGACCCAGTACCTC. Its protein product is CASSQLAQETQYL.

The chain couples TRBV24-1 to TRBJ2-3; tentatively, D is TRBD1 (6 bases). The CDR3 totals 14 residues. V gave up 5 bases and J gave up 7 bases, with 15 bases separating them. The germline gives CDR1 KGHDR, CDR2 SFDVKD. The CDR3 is CATSGQEYPNTQYF. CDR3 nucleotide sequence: TGTGCCACCAGTGGACAGGAGTACCCGAATACGCAGTATTTT.

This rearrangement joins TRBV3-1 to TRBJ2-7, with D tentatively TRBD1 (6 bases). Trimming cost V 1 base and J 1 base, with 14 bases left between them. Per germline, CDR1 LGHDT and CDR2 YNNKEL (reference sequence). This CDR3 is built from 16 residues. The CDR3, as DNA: TGTGCCAGCAGCCAAGGGGTCGGGACAAGATCCTACGAGCAGTACTTC. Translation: CASSQGVGTRSYEQYF.

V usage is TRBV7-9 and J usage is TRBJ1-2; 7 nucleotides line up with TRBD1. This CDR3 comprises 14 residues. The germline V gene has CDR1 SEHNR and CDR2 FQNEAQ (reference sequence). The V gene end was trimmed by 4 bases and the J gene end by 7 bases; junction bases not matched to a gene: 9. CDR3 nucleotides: TGTGCCAGCAGCTCGAGACAGGGATTGACTGGCTACACCTTC. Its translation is CASSSRQGLTGYTF.

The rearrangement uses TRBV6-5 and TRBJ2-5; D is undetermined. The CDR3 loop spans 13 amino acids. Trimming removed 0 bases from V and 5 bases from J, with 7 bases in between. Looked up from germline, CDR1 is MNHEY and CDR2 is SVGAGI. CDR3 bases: TGTGCCAGCAGTTACTCGATTGCGGAGACCCAGTACTTC. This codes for CASSYSIAETQYF.

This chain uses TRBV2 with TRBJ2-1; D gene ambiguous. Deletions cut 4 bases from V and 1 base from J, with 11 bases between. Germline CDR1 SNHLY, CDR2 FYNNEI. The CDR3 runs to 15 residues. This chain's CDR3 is CASSADGISYNEQFF. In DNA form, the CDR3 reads TGTGCCAGCAGTGCGGACGGCATATCCTACAATGAGCAGTTCTTC.

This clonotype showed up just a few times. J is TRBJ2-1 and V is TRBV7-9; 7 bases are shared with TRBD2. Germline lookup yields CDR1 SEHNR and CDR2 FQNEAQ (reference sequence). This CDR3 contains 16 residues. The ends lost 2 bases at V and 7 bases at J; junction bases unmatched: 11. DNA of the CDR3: TGTGCCAGCAGCTTATTCCGGGGCGGGGGTGTGAATGAGCAGTTCTTC. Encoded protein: CASSLFRGGGVNEQFF. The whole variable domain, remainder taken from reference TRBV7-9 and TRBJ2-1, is DTGVSQNPRHKITKRGQNVTFRCDPISEHNRLYWYRQTLGQGPEFLTYFQNEAQLEKSRLLSDRFSAERPKGSFSTLEIQRTEQGDSAMYLCASSLFRGGGVNEQFFGPGTRLTVL.

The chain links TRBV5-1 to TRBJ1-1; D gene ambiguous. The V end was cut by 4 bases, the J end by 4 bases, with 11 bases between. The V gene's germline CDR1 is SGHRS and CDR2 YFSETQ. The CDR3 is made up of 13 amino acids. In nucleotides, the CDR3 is TGCGCCAGCAGCCGCCTGAGTTTCACTGAAGCTTTCTTT. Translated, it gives CASSRLSFTEAFF.

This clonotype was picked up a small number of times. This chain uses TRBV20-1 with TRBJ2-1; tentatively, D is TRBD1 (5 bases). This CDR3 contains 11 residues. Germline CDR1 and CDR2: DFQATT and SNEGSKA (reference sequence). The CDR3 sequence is CSKLRADEQFF. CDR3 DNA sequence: TGCAGCAAGCTCAGGGCCGATGAGCAGTTCTTC.